This T cell receptor (beta chain) was observed in a study of tumor and adjacent non-tumor tissue in lung cancer. No cell sorting was done before RNA was extracted from the tissue. Distant lung tissue was collected more than 3 cm away from the tumor edge. The CDR3 is 13 amino acids. Trimming shortened V by 5 bases and J by 3 bases, and 10 bases separated the two germline ends. The germline V gene has CDR1 SGHAT and CDR2 FQNNGV. Three rounds of nested PCR, following a modified ARM-PCR protocol, produced the TCRbeta library. TCRdb recomputed calls from the multiplex PCR reads with MiXCR, one row per CDR3 protein. Altogether about 77,000 distinct CDR3 sequences are present, approximately 82% being singletons, with the ten largest covering under 50%. This clonotype appeared once.

The sequence was obtained from a man in his 70s with non-small cell lung cancer. The chain joins TRBV11-2 to TRBJ2-5; TRBD1 is a possible D gene (6 bases). The sequencing sample was made of distant non-tumor lung tissue. The CDR3 bases are TGTGCCAGCAGCACGGACAGAAAAGAGACCCAGTACTTC. Residues: CASSTDRKETQYF. The full variable domain, rest sourced from reference TRBV11-2 and TRBJ2-5, is EAGVAQSPRYKIIEKRQSVAFWCNPISGHATLYWYQQILGQGPKLLIQFQNNGVVDDSQLPKDRFSAERLKGVDSTLKIQPAKLEDSAVYLCASSTDRKETQYFGPGTRLLVL.